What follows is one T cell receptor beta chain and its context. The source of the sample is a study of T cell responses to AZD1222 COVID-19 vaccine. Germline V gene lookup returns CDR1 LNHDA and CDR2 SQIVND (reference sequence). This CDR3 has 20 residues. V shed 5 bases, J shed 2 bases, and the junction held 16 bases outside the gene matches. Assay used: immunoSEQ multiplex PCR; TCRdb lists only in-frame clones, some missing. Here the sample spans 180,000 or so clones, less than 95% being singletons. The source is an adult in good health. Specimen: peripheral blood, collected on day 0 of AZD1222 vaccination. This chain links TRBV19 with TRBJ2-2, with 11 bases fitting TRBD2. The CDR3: CASSGVSLILAGDNTGELFF. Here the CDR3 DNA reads TGTGCCAGTAGTGGTGTGAGCCTGATACTAGCGGGGGATAACACCGGGGAGCTGTTTTTT.